The rows below give T cell receptor beta chains drawn from one sample of a study of blood T cell repertoires in COVID-19. Clones were read by immunoSEQ multiplex PCR, and TCRdb kept only the in-frame ones, dropping some. The sample consists of around 250,000 clones, roughly 88% of them appearing once. The sample comprised peripheral blood. The receptors originated from a man older than 75 with acute or convalescent COVID-19. The CDR3 runs from the conserved cysteine through the conserved F or W. A D gene is named only where the DNA matches it firmly. Some rows mark clone size as missing; the rest say once, few, many or name a class of expanded clone.

TRBJ1-6 TRBD1 - TRBV3-1/TRBV3-2 TGTGCCAGCAGTGACAGGGTGGCGAATTCACCCCTCCACTTT CASSDRVANSPLHF
TRBJ1-2 - - TRBV19 TGTGCCAGTAGTGACAGAGATTTTGATGGCTACACCTTC CASSDRDFDGYTF
TRBJ1-2 TRBD1 once TRBV9 TGTGCCAGCAGCGCCCGGGACAGATTCTCCTTC CASSARDRFSF
TRBJ1-6 TRBD1 - TRBV6-2/TRBV6-3 TGTGCCAGCAGTTACGACAGGGGGCTTTCACCCCTCCACTTT CASSYDRGLSPLHF
TRBJ2-1 TRBD2 - TRBV6-5 TGTGCCAGCTCCCGGCGGGAGATCAATGAGCAGTTCTTC CASSRREINEQFF
TRBJ1-6 TRBD1 - TRBV5-6 TGTGCCAGCAGCTTTGGACAGGCTAATTCACCCCTCCACTTT CASSFGQANSPLHF
TRBJ1-1 TRBD1 - TRBV18 TGTGCCAGCTCCGGACAGGCGAACACTGAAGCTTTCTTT CASSGQANTEAFF
TRBJ2-2 TRBD1 - TRBV25-1 TGTGCCAGCAGTGTGGGACAGATCGGGGAGCTGTTTTTT CASSVGQIGELFF
TRBJ1-2 TRBD1 - TRBV7-2 TGTGCCAGCAGCTTCCAACAGGGGGCTCGGGGCTACACCTTC CASSFQQGARGYTF
TRBJ1-1 - - TRBV27 TGTGCCAGCAGTCTGAACAGGGATTGGAAAGCTTTCTTT CASSLNRDWKAFF
TRBJ1-1 - - TRBV6-6 TGTGCCAGCAGTCAACTGGGACTCAACCCGATGGGAAACACTGAAGCTTTCTTT CASSQLGLNPMGNTEAFF
TRBJ2-4 - - TRBV11-2 TGTGCCAGCAGTACAGGGGCCAAAAACATTCAGTACTTC CASSTGAKNIQYF
TRBJ2-5 - once TRBV5-5 TGTGCCAGCAGCTACCAGCAGGGTACAGAGACCCAGTACTTC CASSYQQGTETQYF
TRBJ2-7 TRBD1 - TRBV7-9 TGTGCCAGCAGCTCGACAGGGATGGGCTACGAGCAGTACTTC CASSSTGMGYEQYF
TRBJ2-7 - - TRBV9 TGTGCCAGCAGCACCGAGGGAAGCTCCTACGAGCAGTACTTC CASSTEGSSYEQYF
TRBJ2-7 TRBD2 - TRBV10-3 TGTGCCATCAGGGTCGGGAGGGAACGGGGAGAGCAGTACTTC CAIRVGRERGEQYF
TRBJ1-1 - - TRBV5-1 TGCGCCAGCAGCTTGGTAGGGGGATCACCTGAAGCTTTCTTT CASSLVGGSPEAFF
TRBJ1-1 - - TRBV11-2 TGTGCCAGCAGCACCGGACAGATCATGAACACTGAAGCTTTCTTT CASSTGQIMNTEAFF
TRBJ2-5 TRBD1 - TRBV2 TGTGCCAGCGGCTCGGGACAGGCATTAGAGACCCAGTACTTC CASGSGQALETQYF
TRBJ2-7 TRBD1 - TRBV2 TGTGCCAGCAGAACCACAGGGGACGAGCAGTACTTC CASRTTGDEQYF
TRBJ1-3 - - TRBV28 TGTGCCAGCAGAACAGGGCCAGGAAACACCATATATTTT CASRTGPGNTIYF
TRBJ2-1 - once TRBV4-2 TGTGCCAGCAGCCAAGCAGGGTCTCCCCGGGGGAATGAGCAGTTCTTC CASSQAGSPRGNEQFF
TRBJ2-7 TRBD2 - TRBV18 TGTGCCAGCTCACCACCCCTTGGCCCGGGGGGGCGTTACGAGCAGTACTTC CASSPPLGPGGRYEQYF
TRBJ2-7 TRBD2 - TRBV7-2 TGTGCCAGCAGCTTGTCTAGCGGGGGGTTTAACGAGCAGTACTTC CASSLSSGGFNEQYF
TRBJ2-5 - - TRBV2 TGTGCCAGCAGGGCCGGGACTCAAGAGACCCAGTACTTC CASRAGTQETQYF
TRBJ1-3 TRBD1 - TRBV6-5 TGTGCCAGCAGCCGGACAGGTTCTGGAAACACCATATATTTT CASSRTGSGNTIYF
TRBJ2-2 - - TRBV5-4 TGTGCCAGCAGCCATCTGACAGGAGCTAACACCGGGGAGCTGTTTTTT CASSHLTGANTGELFF
TRBJ1-3 - - TRBV3-1/TRBV3-2 TGTGCCAGCAGCCCTGGCGGGATCTCTGGAAACACCATATATTTT CASSPGGISGNTIYF
TRBJ1-1 TRBD1 once TRBV5-1 TGCGCCAGCAGCTCCACAGGGGTGGCGAACACTGAAGCTTTCTTT CASSSTGVANTEAFF
TRBJ1-4 - - TRBV28 TGTGCCAGCAGTTGGGGGGGGGCGCAAAATGAAAAACTGTTTTTT CASSWGGAQNEKLFF
TRBJ2-1 - - TRBV7-6 TGTGCCAGCAGCTTAGCTGGAGGTGAGCAGTTCTTC CASSLAGGEQFF
TRBJ1-5 TRBD1 - TRBV28 TGTGCCAGCAGTTTATCGGCTAGACAGGGTTATCAGCCCCAGCATTTT CASSLSARQGYQPQHF
TRBJ2-2 - - TRBV7-9 TGTGCCAGCAGCTTAGAAGCAGGGGCCCGGGAGCTGTTTTTT CASSLEAGARELFF
TRBJ1-1 - once TRBV5-4 TGTGCCAGCAGCTTGGCCAACGGGTTCACTGAAGCTTTCTTT CASSLANGFTEAFF
TRBJ1-5 - - TRBV28 TGTGCCAGCAGCCGGGCAGGGACTTACCAGCCCCAGCATTTT CASSRAGTYQPQHF
TRBJ2-2 TRBD1 - TRBV19 TGTGCCAGTAGTATGCGGAGGGACAGGGGCCAAATGGGCACCGGGGAGCTGTTTTTT CASSMRRDRGQMGTGELFF
TRBJ2-2 - few TRBV5-1 TGCGCCAGCAGCTCCATTTCGAGTGGGACACTTAACACCGGGGAGCTGTTTTTT CASSSISSGTLNTGELFF
TRBJ2-3 - - TRBV7-2 TGTGCCAGCACCCTCCAGGCCCCGGGCACAGATACGCAGTATTTT CASTLQAPGTDTQYF
TRBJ1-1 TRBD1 - TRBV5-1 TGCGCCAGCAGCTCACAGGGGGGTACTGAAGCTTTCTTT CASSSQGGTEAFF
TRBJ2-7 - - TRBV21-1 TGTGCCAGCAGCGGCAGGACCCGGAGGTACGAGCAGTACTTC CASSGRTRRYEQYF
TRBJ2-7 TRBD2 - TRBV7-3 TGTGCCAGCAGCCCCGGACTAGCGGGCTACGAGCAGTACTTC CASSPGLAGYEQYF
TRBJ1-2 - many TRBV5-1 TGCGCCAGCAGCGCACTACAGGGCGGTTGGGATGGCTACACCTTC CASSALQGGWDGYTF
TRBJ2-6 - - TRBV19 TGTGCCAGTAGTCCCCTTGACTGGAACTCTGGGGCCAACGTCCTGACTTTC CASSPLDWNSGANVLTF
TRBJ2-1 - - TRBV7-9 TGTGCCAGCAGGGTAAGCGGAACCAATGAGCAGTTCTTC CASRVSGTNEQFF
TRBJ2-3 TRBD2 - TRBV5-1 TGCGCCAGCAGCCAACGAGCGGGGGGCAACACAGATACGCAGTATTTT CASSQRAGGNTDTQYF
TRBJ1-6 TRBD1 - TRBV2 TGTGCCAGCAGCGCGGACAGGGGACTAAATTCACCCCTCCACTTT CASSADRGLNSPLHF
TRBJ1-5 - - TRBV9 TGTGCCAGCAGCGTAGAAGCCCATAGCAATCAGCCCCAGCATTTT CASSVEAHSNQPQHF
TRBJ2-7 TRBD1 - TRBV19 TGTGCCAGTAGTATAGAGGGACAGTTATACGAGCAGTACTTC CASSIEGQLYEQYF
TRBJ2-5 TRBD1 - TRBV7-9 TGTGCCAGCAGCTTAGGCCAGGGGGCCGAGACCCAGTACTTC CASSLGQGAETQYF
TRBJ2-1 TRBD2 - TRBV7-9 TGTGCCAGCAGCTTAGAAGGCGGGAGGGCCCTCGGCGATGAGCAGTTCTTC CASSLEGGRALGDEQFF
TRBJ1-6 - - TRBV4-2 TGTGCCAGCAGCCAAGATGGGGGGTTGGGAGGCGCACCCCTCCACTTT CASSQDGGLGGAPLHF
TRBJ2-1 - once TRBV18 TGTGCCAGCTCACCGAACGGGGTCTACAATGAGCAGTTCTTC CASSPNGVYNEQFF
TRBJ1-1 - once TRBV13 TGTGCCAGCAGACTCCTGGGGGGTGCTGAAGCTTTCTTT CASRLLGGAEAFF
TRBJ1-1 TRBD1 - TRBV14 TGTGCCAGCAGCCCCCTAACAGGGGCGCAGTTGATAACTGAAGCTTTCTTT CASSPLTGAQLITEAFF
TRBJ1-1 TRBD1 few TRBV18 TGTGCCAGCTCACCCGGGACAGAGGACTTGAACACTGAAGCTTTCTTT CASSPGTEDLNTEAFF
TRBJ1-2 - - TRBV5-1 TGCGCCAGCAGCTTATCCCTTGACTATGGCTACACCTTC CASSLSLDYGYTF